One and the same sample provided the 10 T cell receptor beta chains below, sequenced in a study of blood T cell repertoires in COVID-19. Clones were sequenced by immunoSEQ multiplex PCR, and TCRdb holds only the in-frame ones, with some missing. In the table there are roughly 150,000 clones, 80% to 85% of which are singletons. Material for sequencing was peripheral blood. Receptor source: a human donor in a cohort sampled during active COVID-19.

This clone was counted a single time. V usage is TRBV4-1 and J usage is TRBJ1-4; 7 nucleotides match TRBD1. Losses at the gene ends were 1 base for V and 4 bases for J; bases not matched to a gene: 6. Per the germline V gene, CDR1 is MGHRA and CDR2 is YSYEKL. This CDR3 has 16 residues. The CDR3: CASSQADRKINEKLFF. The CDR3 nucleotides read TGCGCCAGCAGCCAAGCGGACAGGAAAATTAATGAAAAACTGTTTTTT.

This chain uses TRBV5-1 with TRBJ2-7; D perhaps matches TRBD1 (5 bases). Looked up from germline, CDR1 is SGHRS and CDR2 is YFSETQ. The CDR3 is 12 residues long. The germline V and J ends were trimmed by 5 bases and 2 bases, with 8 bases remaining between them. DNA of the CDR3: TGCGCCAGCAGAGGGGCCACCTACGAGCAGTACTTC. It codes for CASRGATYEQYF. Full variable domain (missing parts from reference TRBV5-1 and TRBJ2-7): KAGVTQTPRYLIKTRGQQVTLSCSPISGHRSVSWYQQTPGQGLQFLFEYFSETQRNKGNFPGRFSGRQFSNSRSEMNVSTLELGDSALYLCASRGATYEQYFGPGTRLTVT.

This clone was detected only a few times. The chain is built from TRBV7-8 and TRBJ2-5; TRBD1 matches at 11 bases. Losses at the gene ends were 4 bases for V and 6 bases for J; bases not matched to a gene: 13. Germline CDR1 is SGHVS and CDR2 is FQNEAQ. The CDR3 is 17 residues long. The CDR3 is CASSCPYNGTGGKTQYF. CDR3 nucleotide sequence: TGTGCCAGCAGCTGCCCTTATAACGGGACAGGGGGTAAGACCCAGTACTTC.

This clone was observed a handful of times. This chain connects TRBV5-1 to TRBJ1-2; D unclear. The germline V and J ends were trimmed by 0 bases and 4 bases, with 7 bases remaining between them. This CDR3 is 13 amino acids long. CDR1 and CDR2 from the germline V gene are SGHRS and YFSETQ. This CDR3 is CASSLGQSYGYTF. CDR3 coding DNA: TGCGCCAGCAGCTTGGGGCAAAGCTATGGCTACACCTTC.

This clone showed up just once. The rearrangement uses TRBV4-1 and TRBJ1-2; 7 bases line up with TRBD1. Unmatched junction bases numbered 4, after V lost 2 bases and J lost 4 bases. Per germline, CDR1 MGHRA and CDR2 YSYEKL. This CDR3 contains 14 residues. Here the CDR3 DNA reads TGCGCCAGCAGCCAAACGGGACAGATCTATGGCTACACCTTC. It codes for CASSQTGQIYGYTF.

The chain links TRBV9 to TRBJ2-4; D is uncertain. Germline values: CDR1 SGDLS, CDR2 YYNGEE. Trimming stripped 0 bases from V and 0 bases from J, with 10 bases between. The CDR3 sequence is 16 residues long. The CDR3 region has the DNA TGTGCCAGCAGCGTAGGGGCTCTGCTAGCCAAAAACATTCAGTACTTC. It yields the protein CASSVGALLAKNIQYF.

The rearrangement joins TRBV4-1 to TRBJ1-1, with D uncertain. From germline, CDR1 is MGHRA and CDR2 YSYEKL. V lost 0 bases and J 4 bases, leaving 24 bases between the germline ends. The CDR3 has 19 amino acids. The CDR3 reads CASSQDREGLGRVGTEAFF. As DNA, the CDR3 is TGCGCCAGCAGCCAAGATAGGGAAGGGCTAGGGAGAGTGGGCACTGAAGCTTTCTTT.

The rearrangement links TRBV9 to TRBJ2-1, with a possible D match to TRBD2 (6 bases). The germline V gene encodes CDR1 SGDLS and CDR2 YYNGEE. This CDR3 region has 16 residues. The V end lost 1 base, the J end lost 9 bases, and 20 bases lay between the germline ends. CDR3 sequence reads: CASSVLGGAGGSEQFF. The CDR3 DNA reads as TGTGCCAGCAGCGTACTGGGTGGGGCCGGAGGGAGTGAGCAGTTCTTC.

The DNA for the CDR3 is TGTGCCAGCAGCTTAGGGACTAGCGCGTCGGGCACCGGGGAGCTGTTTTTT. This gives the protein CASSLGTSASGTGELFF. J is TRBJ2-2 and V is TRBV7-9; 9 nucleotides agree with TRBD2. The V gene's germline CDR1 is SEHNR and CDR2 FQNEAQ (reference sequence). Losses at the gene ends were 1 base for V and 4 bases for J; bases not matched to a gene: 7. The CDR3 sequence is 17 residues long.

The rearrangement links TRBV23-1 to TRBJ1-2; D is ambiguous. TRBV23-1 qualifies as an ORF whose function is uncertain. This CDR3 has 13 residues. Trimming removed 4 bases at V and 2 bases at J, with 8 bases between. CDR3 protein: CASSLDINYGYTF. In DNA, the CDR3 is TGCGCCAGCAGTCTAGACATAAACTATGGCTACACCTTC.